The 4 T cell receptor beta chains given below trace back to one sample, sequenced in a study of blood T cells in healthy people across ages. A second roughly 6 to 11 cycle PCR used barcoded and J-beta primers. MiXCR was run by TCRdb on the 5' RACE reads, yielding one entry per CDR3 protein. The sample carries around 710,000 distinct CDR3 sequences, around 40% recorded once. The source material was blood. These receptors all come from a woman aged 55-70 years in good health.

This clonotype was counted between two and nine times. DNA of the CDR3: TGCAGTGCTAGAGACAGACTAGCGGGGGTCCACGAGCAGTACTTC. Its translation: CSARDRLAGVHEQYF. The chain has TRBV20-1 and TRBJ2-7; 12 bases agree with TRBD2. Germline loops: CDR1 DFQATT, CDR2 SNEGSKA (reference sequence). The CDR3 loop spans 15 amino acids. V lost 0 bases, J lost 5 bases, and 5 bases stayed unmatched.

The chain carries TRBV7-9 and TRBJ2-2, with TRBD1 matching over 9 bases. The germline CDR1 and CDR2 sequences are SEHNR and FQNEAQ (reference sequence). The CDR3 runs to 15 residues. V was clipped by 11 bases and J by 7 bases; unmatched bases: 14. CDR3 loop: CAARQGVLNNGELFF. CDR3 DNA sequence: TGTGCCGCAAGACAGGGGGTTCTCAATAACGGGGAGCTGTTTTTT.

The chain combines TRBV12-3 or TRBV12-4 with TRBJ2-5; the match to TRBD2 covers 7 bases. The V segment lost 7 bases and the J segment 1 base; nucleotides outside the gene matches: 6. The CDR3 covers 14 residues. CDR3 DNA sequence: TGTGCCAGCACCCTAGGGACTACCCAAGAGACCCAGTACTTC. Protein sequence: CASTLGTTQETQYF.

V gene TRBV20-1 combines with J gene TRBJ2-7; 10 bases match TRBD2. Germline loops: CDR1 DFQATT, CDR2 SNEGSKA (reference sequence). This CDR3 spans 16 amino acids. V shed 3 bases, J shed 4 bases, and the junction held 12 bases outside the gene matches. The CDR3 sequence is CSASPLAGATGYEQYF. DNA of the CDR3: TGCAGTGCTAGCCCCCTAGCGGGAGCCACCGGTTACGAGCAGTACTTC.